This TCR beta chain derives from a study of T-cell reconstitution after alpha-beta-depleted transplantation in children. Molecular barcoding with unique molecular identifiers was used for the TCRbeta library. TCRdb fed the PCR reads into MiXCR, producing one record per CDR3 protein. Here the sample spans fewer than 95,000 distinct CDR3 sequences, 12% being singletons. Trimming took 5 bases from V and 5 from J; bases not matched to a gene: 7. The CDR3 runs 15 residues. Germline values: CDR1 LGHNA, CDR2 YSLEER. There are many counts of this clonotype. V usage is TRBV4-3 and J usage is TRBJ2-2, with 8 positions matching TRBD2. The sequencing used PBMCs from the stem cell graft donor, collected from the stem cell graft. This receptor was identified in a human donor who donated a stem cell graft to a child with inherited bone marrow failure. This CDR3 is CASSEAGASTGELFF. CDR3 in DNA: TGCGCCAGCAGCGAAGCGGGGGCGTCGACCGGGGAGCTGTTTTTT.